What follows is one T cell receptor beta chain and its context. Its matching antigen is unknown. The data are from a study of cytotoxic CD8 clonotypes in ibrutinib-treated CLL. In the study overall: With a range of 6 to 36, the median treatment time before response samples were taken was approximately 12 months.

TCRdb's table, derived via immunoSEQ multiplex PCR, lists solely in-frame clones and lacks some. The table records 85,000 or so clones, 75% to 85% of them present only once. There are 14 residues in the CDR3. The germline gives CDR1 SGHRS, CDR2 YFSETQ. With V trimmed by 0 bases and J by 9 bases, 3 bases remained unmatched. General study results and limits: Whereas clonality rose at ibrutinib response, it declined toward baseline at progression. At the start, clonality exceeded age-matched healthy donors and followed circulating CD8+ T-cell counts. Investigators sampled sustained-remission and progressing patients at differing times.

The chain links TRBV5-1 to TRBJ1-5; 10 bases fit TRBD1. This clonotype was obtained from a human donor with chronic lymphocytic leukemia. The input for sequencing was PBMCs, taken after 12 months of ibrutinib treatment. In DNA form, the CDR3 reads TGCGCCAGCAGCTTGGGCGGGACAGGGGCGCCCCAGCATTTT. This codes for CASSLGGTGAPQHF.